A selection of T cell receptor beta chains follows, all from one sample in a study of human T cells and chemical hapten exposure. TCRdb reprocessed the RACE reads via MiXCR and lists one record per CDR3 protein. The sample carries roughly 380,000 distinct CDR3 sequences, under 6.5% recorded once. The sample here was whole blood, taken in connection with sensitization to the hapten diphenylcyclopropenone (DPC). The receptors come from a woman aged 18-30 years with alopecia areata. Some clones in this sample may be carry-over from other donors' samples. Both conserved end residues are part of each CDR3. The order of the fields is J gene, V gene, clone size, D gene, CDR3 DNA, CDR3 protein. The D gene is left open where the match is weak. For some rows the clone size is stated as once, few or many, or as a class when expanded; others skip it.

TRBJ2-7,TRBV18,NA,NA,TGTGCCAGCTCACCAGATTACAGCGTTTACGAGCAGTACTTC,CASSPDYSVYEQYF
TRBJ1-5,TRBV18,NA,TRBD1,TGTGCCAGCTCAGTCTTCGGACAGGATAGCAATCAGCCCCAGCATTTT,CASSVFGQDSNQPQHF
TRBJ1-1,TRBV18,many,NA,TGTGCCAGCTCTGAGGGCAGGGAAACTGAAGCTTTCTTT,CASSEGRETEAFF
TRBJ1-2,TRBV6-5,NA,TRBD1,TGTGCCAGCAGTGCCTTAACCGGGACAGGGGGCGATGGCTACACCTTC,CASSALTGTGGDGYTF
TRBJ1-1,TRBV6-2/TRBV6-3,many,TRBD1,TGTGCCAGCACCCACTCCACAGGGGTCACTGAAGCTTTCTTT,CASTHSTGVTEAFF
TRBJ2-3,TRBV12-5,few,NA,TGTGCTAGTGCTGAGGGTGGGAGCACAGATACGCAGTATTTT,CASAEGGSTDTQYF
TRBJ1-2,TRBV29-1,many,NA,TGCAGCCCCCTAGGCTACACCTTC,CSPLGYTF
TRBJ1-5,TRBV29-1,many,TRBD1,TGCAGCGTTGAAGATCAGACAGGGGGGCAGCCCCAGCATTTT,CSVEDQTGGQPQHF
TRBJ2-1,TRBV20-1,few,TRBD2,TGCAGTTCTAGCGGGGGGGCTTCCTACAATGAGCAGTTCTTC,CSSSGGASYNEQFF
TRBJ2-1,TRBV29-1,many,TRBD1,TGCAGCGTTGGGACAGGGGAACATGAGCAGTTCTTC,CSVGTGEHEQFF
TRBJ1-2,TRBV12-3/TRBV12-4,NA,TRBD1,TGTGCCACAATACCAGGGGGTCGTCGAGGCTACACCTTC,CATIPGGRRGYTF
TRBJ2-3,TRBV7-8,few,NA,TGTGCCAGCAGCTTTCGGGGTGTTAGCACAGATACGCAGTATTTT,CASSFRGVSTDTQYF
TRBJ1-6,TRBV12-3/TRBV12-4,many,TRBD1,TGTGCCAGCAGCCTAGGACAGGGGGGATCACCCCTCCACTTT,CASSLGQGGSPLHF
TRBJ2-7,TRBV6-2/TRBV6-3,many,NA,TGTGCCAGCAGTTACGGGCGGACCTACGAGCAGTACTTC,CASSYGRTYEQYF
TRBJ2-5,TRBV4-2,few,TRBD2,TGTGCCAGCAGCCAAGGCGGGCTAGCGGGGGGGGGAGGATACCAAGAGACCCAGTACTTC,CASSQGGLAGGGGYQETQYF
TRBJ1-6,TRBV11-1,few,TRBD1,TGTGCCAGCAGCTTAGCACAGGGGAGGTCACCCCTCCACTTT,CASSLAQGRSPLHF
TRBJ2-3,TRBV7-2,few,NA,TGTGCCAGCAGCCAAAACCCTCCGGGGTCTCAGGATACGCAGTATTTT,CASSQNPPGSQDTQYF
TRBJ1-2,TRBV3-1,many,NA,TGTGCCAGCAGCCAAGCTGGGGTCGATGGCTACACCTTC,CASSQAGVDGYTF
TRBJ1-1,TRBV12-3/TRBV12-4,few,TRBD1,TGTGCCAGCAGAAAGACAGGGGAGAACACTGAAGCTTTCTTT,CASRKTGENTEAFF
TRBJ1-1,TRBV5-1,NA,NA,TGCGCCAGCAGCTTGTTTTCGGACAGTCCCGCTGCTGAAGCTTTCTTT,CASSLFSDSPAAEAFF
TRBJ2-1,TRBV7-3,few,TRBD2,TGTGCCAGCAGCCCTTGGCTAGCGGGGGGGCCGGGTGAGCAGTTCTTC,CASSPWLAGGPGEQFF
TRBJ1-6,TRBV15,NA,NA,TGTGCCACCAGCAGAGAGGATGAGGGGATAAGTTCACCCCTCCACTTT,CATSREDEGISSPLHF
TRBJ1-6,TRBV6-5,medium-sized,NA,TGTGCCAGCAGTTACGGAGGGGAAGGTTCACCCCTCCACTTT,CASSYGGEGSPLHF
TRBJ2-3,TRBV12-3/TRBV12-4,NA,NA,TGTGCCAGCAGTTTCGCAGGGTATACAGATACGCAGTATTTT,CASSFAGYTDTQYF
TRBJ1-1,TRBV7-2,many,NA,TGTGCCAGCAGCTTAGAACAGGGTAACACTGAAGCTTTCTTT,CASSLEQGNTEAFF
TRBJ1-4,TRBV6-5,many,TRBD1,TGTGCCAGCAGTTACTCGAGTCAGGGGGTGTCTAATGAAAAACTGTTTTTT,CASSYSSQGVSNEKLFF
TRBJ1-6,TRBV6-5,NA,NA,TGTGCCAGCAGTTCGAAGTATAATTCACCCCTCCACTTT,CASSSKYNSPLHF
TRBJ2-4,TRBV7-8,few,NA,TGTGCCAGCAGCTTAGGGGGTCGCAAAAACATTCAGTACTTC,CASSLGGRKNIQYF
TRBJ1-4,TRBV13,few,TRBD1,TGTGCCAGCAGCATACAGGGGGCGCGGGAAAAACTGTTTTTT,CASSIQGAREKLFF
TRBJ1-2,TRBV6-5,NA,TRBD1,TGTGCCAGCAGTTACTCCAAGGCGACAGGGGGCTTTGGCTATGGCTACACCTTC,CASSYSKATGGFGYGYTF
TRBJ1-2,TRBV3-1,few,TRBD1,TGTGCCAGCAGCCTGGGGACAGGGGTTAACTATGGCTACACCTTC,CASSLGTGVNYGYTF
TRBJ2-2,TRBV7-2,few,NA,TGTGCCAGCAGCTTAGCGCCGTTAACTGGGCAGGGGGAGCTGTTTTTT,CASSLAPLTGQGELFF
TRBJ2-3,TRBV12-3/TRBV12-4,few,TRBD2,TGTGCCAGCAGTTTTAAGCGGGGGGCCTCAGATACGCAGTATTTT,CASSFKRGASDTQYF
TRBJ2-7,TRBV3-1,few,NA,TGTGCCAGCAGCCAACCATCTGTCCCCTCCTACGAGCAGTACTTC,CASSQPSVPSYEQYF
TRBJ1-4,TRBV7-2,many,NA,TGTGCCAGCAGCCCCCTCAAGGGGGAAAAACTGTTTTTT,CASSPLKGEKLFF
TRBJ1-6,TRBV3-1,NA,TRBD1,TGTGCCAGCAAAGACAGGGCTAATTCACCCCTCCACTTT,CASKDRANSPLHF